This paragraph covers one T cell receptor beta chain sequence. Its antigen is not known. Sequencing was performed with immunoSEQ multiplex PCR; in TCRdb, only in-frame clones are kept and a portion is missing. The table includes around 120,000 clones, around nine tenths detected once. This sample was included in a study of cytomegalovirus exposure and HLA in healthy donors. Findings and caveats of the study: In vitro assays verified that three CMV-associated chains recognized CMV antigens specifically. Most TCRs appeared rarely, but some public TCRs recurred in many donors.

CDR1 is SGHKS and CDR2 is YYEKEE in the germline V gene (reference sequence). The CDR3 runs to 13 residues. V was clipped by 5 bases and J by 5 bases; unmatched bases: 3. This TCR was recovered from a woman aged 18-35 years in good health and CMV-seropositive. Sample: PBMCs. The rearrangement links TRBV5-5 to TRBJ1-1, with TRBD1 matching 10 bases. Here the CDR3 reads CASSRTGGTEAFF. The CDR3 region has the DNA TGTGCCAGCAGTCGGACAGGGGGGACTGAAGCTTTCTTT.